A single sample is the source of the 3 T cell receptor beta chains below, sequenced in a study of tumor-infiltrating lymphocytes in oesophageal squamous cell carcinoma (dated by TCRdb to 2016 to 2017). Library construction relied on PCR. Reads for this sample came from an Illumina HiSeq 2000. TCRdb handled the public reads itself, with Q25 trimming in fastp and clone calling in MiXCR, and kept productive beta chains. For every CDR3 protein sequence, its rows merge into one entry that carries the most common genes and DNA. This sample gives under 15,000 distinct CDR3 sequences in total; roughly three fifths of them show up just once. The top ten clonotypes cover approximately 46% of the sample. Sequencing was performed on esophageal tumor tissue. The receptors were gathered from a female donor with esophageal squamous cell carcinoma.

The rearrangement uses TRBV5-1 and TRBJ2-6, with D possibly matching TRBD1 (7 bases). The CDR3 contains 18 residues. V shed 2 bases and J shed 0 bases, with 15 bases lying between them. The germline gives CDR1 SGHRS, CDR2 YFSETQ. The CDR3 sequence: CASSFRGTAFSGANVLTF. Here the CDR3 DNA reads TGCGCCAGCAGCTTTCGGGGGACAGCCTTCTCTGGGGCCAACGTCCTGACTTTC.

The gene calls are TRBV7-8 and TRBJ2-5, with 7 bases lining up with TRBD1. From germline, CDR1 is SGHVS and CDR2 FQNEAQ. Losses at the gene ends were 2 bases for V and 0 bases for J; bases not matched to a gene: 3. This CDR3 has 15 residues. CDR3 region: CASSLQGTDQETQYF. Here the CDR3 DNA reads TGTGCCAGCAGCTTACAGGGGACAGACCAAGAGACCCAGTACTTC.

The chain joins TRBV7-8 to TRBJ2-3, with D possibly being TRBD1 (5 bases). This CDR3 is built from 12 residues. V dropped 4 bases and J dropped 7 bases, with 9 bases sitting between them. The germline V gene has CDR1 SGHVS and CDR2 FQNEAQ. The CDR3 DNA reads TGTGCCAGCAGCTCAGGGAAGAATACGCAGTATTTT. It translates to CASSSGKNTQYF.